One TCR beta chain is described in this entry. This specimen belongs to a study of shared clonotypes between healthy human individuals. TCRdb keeps only in-frame clones here, not all; method: immunoSEQ multiplex PCR. The table includes millions of clones, approximately 94% detected once. Germline values: CDR1 MNHEY, CDR2 SVGAGI. The V end was cut by 8 bases, the J end by 1 base, with 11 bases between. The CDR3 is 13 amino acids. Donors comprised only Caucasian adults living in Nashville, Tennessee. The sequenced sample was naive CD4+ T cells sorted from blood. The subset is: CD45RA+ positively selected. The receptor's source is a man younger than 35 in good health. This chain uses TRBV6-5 with TRBJ1-1, with D uncertain. CDR3 DNA: TGTGCCAGCTACTATACAGAGAACACTGAAGCTTTCTTT. It specifies CASYYTENTEAFF.